These T cell receptor beta chains were read from a single sample in a study of technical replicates of blood from several donors. Measured with immunoSEQ multiplex PCR; TCRdb has only the in-frame clones, and not every one. The sample includes more than 65,000 clones, roughly 92% of them seen just once. The sequencing input was T cells isolated from PBMCs. These receptors were taken from a human donor in good health. Each CDR3 is given with its conserved first and last residue. The D gene is left open where the match is weak. Only some rows state a clone size, as once, few, many or a class for expanded clones.

J gene: TRBJ1-2
clone size: .
V gene: TRBV5-4
D gene: TRBD1
CDR3 DNA: TGTGCCAGCAGGGGACAGGCCCCGGGTGGCTACACCTTC
CDR3 protein: CASRGQAPGGYTF

J gene: TRBJ2-7
clone size: .
V gene: TRBV19
D gene: TRBD2
CDR3 DNA: TGTGCCAGTAGTGGAGTAGCGGGTGGCTACGAGCAGTACTTC
CDR3 protein: CASSGVAGGYEQYF

J gene: TRBJ2-5
clone size: .
V gene: TRBV7-9
D gene: .
CDR3 DNA: TGTGCCAGCATGGCCGGGCGGGACCAGTACTTC
CDR3 protein: CASMAGRDQYF

J gene: TRBJ2-1
clone size: .
V gene: TRBV19
D gene: .
CDR3 DNA: TGTGCCAGTAGTATAGATCTGGCAGGGAGGAGTGAGCAGTTCTTC
CDR3 protein: CASSIDLAGRSEQFF

J gene: TRBJ2-7
clone size: .
V gene: TRBV7-9
D gene: .
CDR3 DNA: TGTGCCAGCAGCTTAATGGGGGCCAACGAGCAGTACTTC
CDR3 protein: CASSLMGANEQYF

J gene: TRBJ1-2
clone size: .
V gene: TRBV30
D gene: TRBD1
CDR3 DNA: TGTGCCTGTAACCAGAGGGGGCGATCTGGCTACACCTTC
CDR3 protein: CACNQRGRSGYTF

J gene: TRBJ1-2
clone size: .
V gene: TRBV6-6
D gene: .
CDR3 DNA: TGTGCCAGCAATCTAGGCGTCTATGGCTACACCTTC
CDR3 protein: CASNLGVYGYTF

J gene: TRBJ2-7
clone size: .
V gene: TRBV6-6
D gene: TRBD1
CDR3 DNA: TGTGCCAGCAGTAACGTAGACAGGGCGGACGAGCAGTACTTC
CDR3 protein: CASSNVDRADEQYF

J gene: TRBJ2-2
clone size: .
V gene: TRBV12-5
D gene: .
CDR3 DNA: TGTGCTAGTGGTCCGCCCCTAGCGCCCGGTCGGGCCGGGGAGCTGTTTTTT
CDR3 protein: CASGPPLAPGRAGELFF

J gene: TRBJ2-1
clone size: once
V gene: TRBV5-6
D gene: TRBD2
CDR3 DNA: TGTGCCAGCAGCTTGAACCCGGGACTAGCGGAGAGCTCCTACAATGAGCAGTTCTTC
CDR3 protein: CASSLNPGLAESSYNEQFF

J gene: TRBJ2-7
clone size: .
V gene: TRBV7-9
D gene: .
CDR3 DNA: TGTGCCAGCAGCCTAGGACAGTCCCTTGTACAGTACTTC
CDR3 protein: CASSLGQSLVQYF

J gene: TRBJ2-7
clone size: .
V gene: TRBV30
D gene: TRBD1
CDR3 DNA: TGTGCCTGGAGTACCTCTGGGACAGGGGGCGAGCAGTACTTC
CDR3 protein: CAWSTSGTGGEQYF